Listed here are 9 T cell receptor beta chains from one sample, sequenced in a study of blood T cell repertoires in COVID-19. The protocol was immunoSEQ multiplex PCR, while the TCRdb copy is restricted to in-frame clones and leaves out a portion. The table records about 180,000 clones, 80% of them present only once. The sample taken for sequencing was PBMCs or T cells enriched from blood (not recorded which). The receptors originated from a man aged 55 to 70 who had been exposed to COVID-19.

The chain recombines TRBV24-1 with TRBJ2-2, with 9 positions matching TRBD2. Looked up from germline, CDR1 is KGHDR and CDR2 is SFDVKD. V shed 7 bases and J 5 bases; nucleotides not matched to a gene: 7. The CDR3 consists of 15 residues. The CDR3, as DNA: TGTGCCACCAGGAGGGGTAGCGGGGGAACCGGGGAGCTGTTTTTT. This translates into CATRRGSGGTGELFF.

V and J are TRBV6-6 and TRBJ2-3, with 9 bases lining up with TRBD2. The junction had 18 bases not matched to a gene; V was cut back by 5 bases and J by 6 bases. The CDR3 has 18 amino acids. CDR1 MNHNY and CDR2 SVGAGI come from the germline V gene (reference sequence). The CDR3 spells CASSRLGLAGVSEDTQYF. CDR3 coding DNA: TGTGCCAGCAGTCGGTTGGGGTTAGCGGGAGTAAGCGAGGATACGCAGTATTTT.

The chain couples TRBV5-1 to TRBJ1-6, with unresolved D. The CDR3 contains 16 residues. V was clipped by 2 bases and J by 0 bases, with 9 bases between them. Germline V lookup: CDR1 SGHRS, CDR2 YFSETQ. CDR3 sequence reads: CASSFEGSSYNSPLHF. For the CDR3, the DNA is TGCGCCAGCAGCTTTGAAGGGAGCTCCTATAATTCACCCCTCCACTTT.

This rearrangement joins TRBV19 to TRBJ1-5, with 12 bases aligning to TRBD1. Unmatched junction bases numbered 3, after V lost 6 bases and J lost 3 bases. The germline CDR1 and CDR2 sequences are LNHDA and SQIVND (reference sequence). CDR3 size: 15 residues. The CDR3 is CASRGQGALNQPQHF. The CDR3 DNA sequence: TGTGCCAGTAGGGGACAGGGGGCCCTCAATCAGCCCCAGCATTTT.

CDR3 coding DNA: TGCGCCAGCAGCGCCCGACAGGGACCTAAGTACTTC. Translation gives CASSARQGPKYF. V gene TRBV5-1 combines with J gene TRBJ2-4; 7 nucleotides agree with TRBD1. The CDR3 spans 12 residues. Germline V gene data show CDR1 as SGHRS and CDR2 as YFSETQ. Trimming took 4 bases from V and 14 from J; bases not matched to a gene: 9.

The rearrangement joins TRBV27 to TRBJ2-3, with 12 bases lining up with TRBD2. V lost 5 bases to trimming and J lost 5 bases; unmatched junction nucleotides: 8. The CDR3 has 16 residues. Germline V lookup: CDR1 MNHEY, CDR2 SMNVEV (reference sequence). The chain's CDR3 is CASSQWTSGDQDTQYF. The CDR3 DNA sequence: TGTGCCAGCAGTCAATGGACTAGCGGGGATCAAGATACGCAGTATTTT.

The V call is TRBV27, the J call TRBJ2-7, with D unclear. CDR1 is MNHEY and CDR2 is SMNVEV in the germline V gene (reference sequence). V was shortened by 8 bases and J by 6 bases, with 11 bases between the two germline ends. The CDR3 is 11 residues long. The CDR3 region has the DNA TGTGCCAGCCATGTAGTCTCCGAGCAGTACTTC. This gives the protein CASHVVSEQYF.

The chain employs TRBV11-2 and TRBJ2-1; D perhaps matches TRBD2 (6 bases). Trimming removed 5 bases from V and 5 bases from J, with 22 bases in between. This CDR3 contains 17 residues. In germline, CDR1 is SGHAT, CDR2 FQNNGV. The CDR3 nucleotides are TGTGCCAGCAGCAGCGGACTACGTTGGGCTATCCACAATGAGCAGTTCTTC. Encoded protein: CASSSGLRWAIHNEQFF.

J is TRBJ2-7 and V is TRBV27, with D hard to call. This CDR3 spans 11 amino acids. V was cut by 6 bases and J by 6 bases, with 9 bases left in between. The V gene's germline CDR1 is MNHEY and CDR2 SMNVEV (reference sequence). CDR3 amino acids: CASSYLSEQYF. CDR3 DNA sequence: TGTGCCAGCAGCTATCTTAGCGAGCAGTACTTC.